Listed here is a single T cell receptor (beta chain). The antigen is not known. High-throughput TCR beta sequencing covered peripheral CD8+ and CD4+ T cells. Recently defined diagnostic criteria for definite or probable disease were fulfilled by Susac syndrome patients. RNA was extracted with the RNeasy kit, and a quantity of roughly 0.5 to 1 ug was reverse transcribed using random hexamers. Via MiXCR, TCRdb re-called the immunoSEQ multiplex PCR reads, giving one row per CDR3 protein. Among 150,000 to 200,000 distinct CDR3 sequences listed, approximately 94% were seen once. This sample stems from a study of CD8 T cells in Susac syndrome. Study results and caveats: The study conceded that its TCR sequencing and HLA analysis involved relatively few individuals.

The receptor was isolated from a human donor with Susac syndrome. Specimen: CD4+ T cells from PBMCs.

The CDR3 spells CASSTDRYGYTF. Written as DNA, the CDR3 is TGTGCCAGCAGCACGGACAGATATGGCTACACCTTC. The chain employs TRBV3-1 and TRBJ1-2, with TRBD1 as a possible D gene (6 bases). CDR3 length equals 12 residues. Trimming took off 5 bases at V and 5 bases at J, with 9 bases between the two ends. Germline CDR1 LGHDT, CDR2 YNNKEL (reference sequence). Based on the CDR3 plus reference TRBV3-1 and TRBJ1-2, the full variable domain is DTAVSQTPKYLVTQMGNDKSIKCEQNLGHDTMYWYKQDSKKFLKIMFSYNNKELIINETVPNRFSPKSPDKAHLNLHINSLELGDSAVYFCASSTDRYGYTFGSGTRLTVV.